The 4 T cell receptor beta chains given below trace back to one sample, sequenced in a study of blood T cell repertoires in COVID-19. Data came from immunoSEQ multiplex PCR; TCRdb stores just in-frame clones and leaves some out. This table holds roughly 100,000 clones, 70% to 90% found once. Sequencing used peripheral blood. The receptors here all came from a human donor in a cohort sampled during active COVID-19.

This clone was recorded only once. The chain uses TRBV7-9 and TRBJ2-2; 12 bases align to TRBD2. Trimming took 11 bases from V and 3 from J; bases not matched to a gene: 4. This CDR3 is built from 14 residues. CDR1 is SEHNR, CDR2 FQNEAQ, per germline (reference sequence). CDR3 residues: CAGRLAGDTGELFF. CDR3 nucleotides: TGTGCCGGAAGACTAGCGGGGGACACCGGGGAGCTGTTTTTT.

The chain is built from TRBV28 and TRBJ1-4; the match to TRBD1 covers 7 bases. CDR3 length equals 14 residues. The trim removed 5 bases at V and 8 bases at J, leaving 8 bases unmatched. Per germline, CDR1 MDHEN and CDR2 SYDVKM. CDR3 sequence (DNA): TGTGCCAGCAGTCTCTTGACAGGGAACGAAAAACTGTTTTTT. This sequence encodes CASSLLTGNEKLFF. Full variable domain (rest looked up from reference TRBV28 and TRBJ1-4): DVKVTQSSRYLVKRTGEKVFLECVQDMDHENMFWYRQDPGLGLRLIYFSYDVKMKEKGDIPEGYSVSREKKERFSLILESASTNQTSMYLCASSLLTGNEKLFFGSGTQLSVL.

This clone turned up a few times. The chain recombines TRBV7-3 with TRBJ2-2; D not resolved. The V end was cut by 4 bases, the J end by 4 bases, with 4 bases between. The CDR3 totals 12 residues. Germline V gene lookup returns CDR1 SGHTA and CDR2 FQGTGA. CDR3 loop: CASSSLTGELFF. The CDR3 nucleotides are TGTGCCAGCAGCTCCCTCACCGGGGAGCTGTTTTTT.

The genes are TRBV18 and TRBJ1-5; 7 bases line up with TRBD1. With V trimmed by 4 bases and J by 2 bases, 11 bases remained unmatched. The CDR3 runs 17 residues. Looked up from germline, CDR1 is KGHSH and CDR2 is LQKENI. For the CDR3, the DNA is TGTGCCAGCTCACATAGTTGGACAGGAGATGGCAATCAGCCCCAGCATTTT. It encodes CASSHSWTGDGNQPQHF. Supplemented by reference TRBV18 and TRBJ1-5, the full variable domain reads NAGVMQNPRHLVRRRGQEARLRCSPMKGHSHVYWYRQLPEEGLKFMVYLQKENIIDESGMPKERFSAEFPKEGPSILRIQQVVRGDSAAYFCASSHSWTGDGNQPQHFGDGTRLSIL.